The 29 T cell receptor beta chains below all came from one sample that was sequenced in a study of blood T cell repertoires in COVID-19. Libraries were prepared by immunoSEQ multiplex PCR; TCRdb keeps only in-frame clonotypes and omits some of them. The profile shows more than 70,000 clones, about nine tenths of them singletons. Sequencing was carried out using peripheral blood. The receptor set was obtained from a man in his forties or fifties with acute or convalescent COVID-19.

This clone was recorded once. The V gene is TRBV11-2, the J gene TRBJ1-1; D is ambiguous. The CDR3 consists of 15 residues. V shed 0 bases and J shed 1 base, with 9 bases lying between them. Germline CDR1 and CDR2: SGHAT and FQNNGV. The CDR3 is CASSLDLAGNTEAFF. CDR3 DNA sequence: TGTGCCAGCAGCTTAGATCTAGCGGGGAACACTGAAGCTTTCTTT.

The rearrangement joins TRBV27 to TRBJ2-1; TRBD2 aligns across 15 bases. The CDR3 sequence is 16 residues long. With V trimmed by 5 bases and J by 5 bases, 4 bases remained unmatched. Per germline, CDR1 MNHEY and CDR2 SMNVEV (reference sequence). The CDR3 protein is CASSIRTSGGDNEQFF. CDR3 nucleotides: TGTGCCAGCAGTATAAGGACTAGCGGGGGGGACAATGAGCAGTTCTTC.

The count of this clone is one. The V and J genes are TRBV5-6 and TRBJ2-7; D may be TRBD1 (5 bases). V lost 3 bases, J lost 4 bases, and 17 bases lay in between. Germline V gives CDR1 SGHDT, CDR2 YYEEEE. This CDR3 region has 15 residues. CDR3 residues: CASSWSGAGLYEQYF. CDR3 DNA sequence: TGTGCCAGCAGCTGGAGTGGGGCAGGGCTATACGAGCAGTACTTC.

The table lists this clone with a count of one. The genes are TRBV7-3 and TRBJ2-1, with D unclear. V was pared by 1 base and J by 8 bases, with 12 bases between. Per the germline V gene, CDR1 is SGHTA and CDR2 is FQGTGA. This CDR3 has 14 amino acids. CDR3 nucleotides: TGTGCCAGCAGCTTAAGTCCCAGGCTGGATGAGCAGTTCTTC. It specifies CASSLSPRLDEQFF.

About this clone itself: One end of the junction does not line up with germline, which may come from a read error. The chain employs TRBV19 and TRBJ2-1, with TRBD2 matching over 11 bases. The CDR3 has 16 amino acids. Germline V gene lookup returns CDR1 LNHDA and CDR2 SQIVND (reference sequence). CDR3 amino acids: CASSSSLAGGPNGQFF. Written as DNA, the CDR3 is TGTGCCAGTAGTAGCTCCCTAGCGGGGGGTCCCAATGGGCAGTTCTTC.

Written as DNA, the CDR3 is TGTGCCAGCAGCCCCGGACAGGGGGCGAACGAGCAGTACTTC. This gives the protein CASSPGQGANEQYF. V usage is TRBV9 and J usage is TRBJ2-7; 11 bases are shared with TRBD1. Germline lookup yields CDR1 SGDLS and CDR2 YYNGEE. Trimming took 4 bases from V and 5 from J; bases not matched to a gene: 5. The CDR3 extends over 14 amino acids.

The V and J genes are TRBV28 and TRBJ1-2, with 10 nucleotides matching TRBD1. The germline V gene has CDR1 MDHEN and CDR2 SYDVKM. This CDR3 region has 14 residues. V shed 5 bases, J shed 3 bases, and the junction held 3 bases outside the gene matches. The CDR3 sequence: CASSPGQGYYGYTF. DNA for the CDR3: TGTGCCAGCAGTCCGGGACAGGGGTACTATGGCTACACCTTC.

J is TRBJ1-4 and V is TRBV9, with TRBD1 as a possible D gene (5 bases). Germline lookup yields CDR1 SGDLS and CDR2 YYNGEE. CDR3 length: 15 residues. Trimming took 4 bases from V and 5 from J, leaving 15 bases between them. The CDR3 sequence: CASSPMGLPNEKLFF. The CDR3 nucleotides read TGTGCCAGCAGCCCCATGGGGCTCCCGAATGAAAAACTGTTTTTT.

The V call is TRBV12-3 or TRBV12-4, the J call TRBJ1-2; no clear D. V was clipped by 4 bases and J by 13 bases, with 16 bases between them. The CDR3 loop spans 12 amino acids. The CDR3 loop reads CASSSQLTGCTF. CDR3 DNA: TGTGCCAGCAGTTCGCAACTAACGGGGTGCACCTTC.

The gene calls are TRBV18 and TRBJ1-3, with a tentative D call TRBD1 (5 bases). This CDR3 has 15 residues. V dropped 0 bases and J dropped 2 bases, with 8 bases sitting between them. Germline CDR1 reads KGHSH; CDR2 reads LQKENI. Here the CDR3 DNA reads TGTGCCAGCTCACCACCCGGCAGGGCTGGAAACACCATATATTTT. It is translated as CASSPPGRAGNTIYF. Supplemented by reference TRBV18 and TRBJ1-3, the full variable domain reads NAGVMQNPRHLVRRRGQEARLRCSPMKGHSHVYWYRQLPEEGLKFMVYLQKENIIDESGMPKERFSAEFPKEGPSILRIQQVVRGDSAAYFCASSPPGRAGNTIYFGEGSWLTVV.

The V gene is TRBV7-6, the J gene TRBJ2-5; weak D call: TRBD2 (7 bases). The CDR3 loop spans 16 amino acids. The V end was cut by 2 bases, the J end by 2 bases, with 15 bases between. Looked up from germline, CDR1 is SGHVS and CDR2 is FNYEAQ. The chain's CDR3 is CASSLLGGGGQETQYF. The CDR3 nucleotides read TGTGCCAGCAGCTTATTAGGGGGGGGAGGACAAGAGACCCAGTACTTC. Based on the CDR3 plus reference TRBV7-6 and TRBJ2-5, the full variable domain is GAGVSQSPRYKVTKRGQDVALRCDPISGHVSLYWYRQALGQGPEFLTYFNYEAQQDKSGLPNDRFSAERPEGSISTLTIQRTEQRDSAMYRCASSLLGGGGQETQYFGPGTRLLVL.

The chain is built from TRBV18 and TRBJ1-2; TRBD1 matches 9 bases. Germline CDR1 KGHSH, CDR2 LQKENI. The junction had 6 bases not matched to a gene; V was cut back by 1 base and J by 0 bases. This CDR3 is built from 17 residues. The CDR3 DNA follows: TGTGCCAGCTCACCACGCTTGGGACAGGGAGCTAACTATGGCTACACCTTC. It translates to CASSPRLGQGANYGYTF.

This chain uses TRBV5-1 with TRBJ2-3; D perhaps matches TRBD2 (5 bases). Germline V gene lookup returns CDR1 SGHRS and CDR2 YFSETQ. The V end lost 2 bases, the J end lost 2 bases, and 12 bases lay between the germline ends. The CDR3 sequence is 15 residues long. CDR3 protein: CASSFRGLDTDTQYF. CDR3 DNA sequence: TGCGCCAGCAGCTTCCGGGGTCTAGACACAGATACGCAGTATTTT. The variable domain in full, completed from reference TRBV5-1 and TRBJ2-3, reads KAGVTQTPRYLIKTRGQQVTLSCSPISGHRSVSWYQQTPGQGLQFLFEYFSETQRNKGNFPGRFSGRQFSNSRSEMNVSTLELGDSALYLCASSFRGLDTDTQYFGPGTRLTVL.

The J gene is TRBJ1-1, the V gene TRBV30; maybe TRBD1 (5 bases). Germline V gene data show CDR1 as GTSNPN and CDR2 as SVGIG (reference sequence). This CDR3 has 14 residues. Trimming pared 3 bases from V and 2 bases from J, leaving 13 bases between. CDR3 nucleotide sequence: TGTGCCTGGAGCCCCTTGGGGCATAACACTGAAGCTTTCTTT. This gives the protein CAWSPLGHNTEAFF.

The chain links TRBV6-1 to TRBJ1-1; D not resolved. CDR3 length: 11 amino acids. Germline V gene sequence: CDR1 MNHNS, CDR2 SASEGT. Trimming pared 3 bases from V and 11 bases from J, leaving 10 bases between. This chain's CDR3 is CASSESGGAFF. The CDR3 DNA reads as TGTGCCAGCAGTGAGTCAGGTGGGGCTTTCTTT.

The CDR3 DNA follows: TGTGCCAGCAGCTTCCTCACAGGGGGCCGGGAGACCCAGTACTTC. Translating gives CASSFLTGGRETQYF. The genes are TRBV5-4 and TRBJ2-5, with TRBD1 matching 9 bases. The trim removed 2 bases at V and 5 bases at J, leaving 7 bases unmatched. Germline values: CDR1 SGHNT, CDR2 YYREEE (reference sequence). The CDR3 runs 15 residues.

This chain uses TRBV7-9 with TRBJ1-6; D is possibly TRBD1 (6 bases). The germline gives CDR1 SEHNR, CDR2 FQNEAQ (reference sequence). The CDR3 loop spans 16 amino acids. V lost 3 bases and J 7 bases, leaving 16 bases between the germline ends. The CDR3 sequence is CASSLWVGAGNSPLHF. In DNA, the CDR3 is TGTGCCAGCAGCTTGTGGGTGGGGGCTGGGAATTCACCCCTCCACTTT.

This chain links TRBV7-9 with TRBJ2-6, with D unresolved. CDR1 is SEHNR and CDR2 is FQNEAQ in the germline V gene (reference sequence). CDR3 length: 12 amino acids. V was pared by 9 bases and J by 1 base, with 4 bases between. The CDR3 sequence: CASNSGANVLTF. As DNA, the CDR3 is TGTGCCAGTAATTCTGGGGCCAACGTCCTGACTTTC.

The chain carries TRBV12-3 or TRBV12-4 and TRBJ2-1; D unclear. The V end lost 6 bases, the J end lost 9 bases, and 9 bases lay between the germline ends. The CDR3 is 11 amino acids. The CDR3 DNA reads as TGTGCCAGCAGCTCTCAGGTTGAGCAGTTCTTC. Its protein is CASSSQVEQFF.

The gene calls are TRBV7-2 and TRBJ2-5; no firm D call. Trimming removed 5 bases from V and 0 bases from J, with 7 bases in between. The CDR3 runs to 13 residues. The germline V gene encodes CDR1 SGHTA and CDR2 FQGNSA. The CDR3 sequence is CASSPSYQETQYF. DNA of the CDR3: TGTGCCAGCAGCCCCTCGTACCAAGAGACCCAGTACTTC.

The V and J genes are TRBV27 and TRBJ1-6, with D possibly matching TRBD1 (6 bases). Germline V gives CDR1 MNHEY, CDR2 SMNVEV (reference sequence). The CDR3 has 15 amino acids. Trimming removed 2 bases at V and 7 bases at J, with 12 bases between. The CDR3 protein is CASSLTSGANSPLHF. The CDR3 nucleotides read TGTGCCAGCAGTTTAACGTCAGGGGCGAATTCACCCCTCCACTTT.

This clone was detected a few times. This chain joins TRBV4-2 and TRBJ1-2; 8 bases match TRBD1. The CDR3 sequence is 15 residues long. The germline gives CDR1 LGHNA, CDR2 YNFKEQ. J lost 7 bases, V lost 4 bases, and 11 bases had no gene match. The CDR3 coding sequence is TGTGCCAGCAGCCTCAACGGACAGGGAAGTTCTGGCTACACCTTC. Its protein is CASSLNGQGSSGYTF.

The chain uses TRBV15 and TRBJ2-2; 9 bases line up with TRBD2. V trimming: 8 bases; J trimming: 0 bases; junction bases outside the gene matches: 4. The CDR3 sequence is 15 residues long. Germline CDR1 is LNHNV and CDR2 is YYDKDF (reference sequence). CDR3 nucleotides: TGTGCCACCGGACTAGCGACAGCGAACACCGGGGAGCTGTTTTTT. Residues: CATGLATANTGELFF. Supplemented by reference TRBV15 and TRBJ2-2, the full variable domain reads DAMVIQNPRYQVTQFGKPVTLSCSQTLNHNVMYWYQQKSSQAPKLLFHYYDKDFNNEADTPDNFQSRRPNTSFCFLDIRSPGLGDTAMYLCATGLATANTGELFFGEGSRLTVL.

The rearrangement joins TRBV4-1 to TRBJ1-4, with unresolved D. With 5 bases removed from V and 0 bases from J, the gap between germline ends came to 7 bases. Germline V gene lookup returns CDR1 MGHRA and CDR2 YSYEKL. The CDR3 extends over 14 amino acids. The CDR3 DNA reads as TGCGCCAGCAGCGCCGGGACAACTAATGAAAAACTGTTTTTT. Translating gives CASSAGTTNEKLFF.

The gene calls are TRBV7-2 and TRBJ2-3, with 7 bases fitting TRBD1. Germline V gives CDR1 SGHTA, CDR2 FQGNSA. The CDR3 runs to 17 residues. The junction had 7 bases not matched to a gene; V was cut back by 0 bases and J by 1 base. The CDR3 region has the DNA TGTGCCAGCAGCTTAGCGGTTCGAGGGGGCCGCACAGATACGCAGTATTTT. Its translation: CASSLAVRGGRTDTQYF.

For the CDR3, the DNA is TGCGCCAGCAGATTCGACAGGGGGTATGGCTACACCTTC. It codes for CASRFDRGYGYTF. J is TRBJ1-2 and V is TRBV5-1, with TRBD1 matching 9 bases. The junction had 4 bases not matched to a gene; V was cut back by 5 bases and J by 5 bases. The germline V gene has CDR1 SGHRS and CDR2 YFSETQ. The CDR3 runs to 13 residues. The entire variable domain, with the rest obtained from reference TRBV5-1 and TRBJ1-2, is as follows: KAGVTQTPRYLIKTRGQQVTLSCSPISGHRSVSWYQQTPGQGLQFLFEYFSETQRNKGNFPGRFSGRQFSNSRSEMNVSTLELGDSALYLCASRFDRGYGYTFGSGTRLTVV.

The chain couples TRBV3-1 (or the pseudogene TRBV3-2) to TRBJ1-6; D remains unclear. Germline CDR1 is LGHDT and CDR2 is YNNKEL (reference sequence). V lost 2 bases and J lost 0, with 14 bases in between. The CDR3 length is 18 residues. The CDR3 DNA sequence: TGTGCCAGCAGCCAATTCGCGCACAGTAGCTCCTATAATTCACCCCTCCACTTT. Translating it yields CASSQFAHSSSYNSPLHF.

This chain connects TRBV5-1 to TRBJ1-6; 7 nucleotides align to TRBD1. CDR3 length: 14 amino acids. The V gene end was trimmed by 7 bases and the J gene end by 7 bases; junction bases not matched to a gene: 8. CDR1 and CDR2 (germline): SGHRS, YFSETQ. The chain's CDR3 is CASWTGQKNSPLHF. For the CDR3, the DNA is TGCGCCAGCTGGACAGGCCAAAAGAATTCACCCCTCCACTTT.

The chain links TRBV6-5 to TRBJ2-1, with TRBD2 identical over 7 bases. From germline, CDR1 is MNHEY and CDR2 SVGAGI. The J segment lost 6 bases and the V segment lost 8 bases, leaving 4 bases of the junction unmatched. This CDR3 has 12 residues. CDR3 bases: TGTGCCAGCCTGGGACTACTCAATGAGCAGTTCTTC. Its translation: CASLGLLNEQFF.